Listed here are 27 T cell receptor beta chains from one sample, sequenced in a study of response to subunit inactivated influenza vaccine (dated by TCRdb to the late 2010s). Library preparation used RT-PCR. Sequenced on an Illumina HiSeq 2500. The raw public reads went through TCRdb reprocessing: fastp at Q25, MiXCR clone calling, in-frame beta chains kept. A single entry per CDR3 protein holds the most common genes and DNA from its merged rows. For this sample there are 700,000 to 900,000 distinct CDR3 sequences; around 20% appear just once. Roughly a tenth of the sample is taken by the ten largest. The sequences come from PBMCs from blood, collected approximately 5 days after vaccination. All receptors derive from a man aged 50 to 60 who received an inactivated influenza vaccine. Donor details come from another sample of the same person, matched by shared clones.

V and J are TRBV12-5 and TRBJ2-5; 10 nucleotides line up with TRBD1. The CDR3 totals 18 residues. The V and J ends lost 0 bases and 7 bases, in that order; junction bases with no gene match: 14. Per the germline V gene, CDR1 is LGHNT and CDR2 is FRNRAP. The CDR3 here is CASGLVISGTGDIGTQYF. The CDR3 DNA sequence: TGTGCTAGTGGTTTGGTTATCTCCGGGACAGGGGACATCGGGACCCAGTACTTC. The entire variable domain, with the rest obtained from reference TRBV12-5 and TRBJ2-5, is as follows: DARVTQTPRHKVTEMGQEVTMRCQPILGHNTVFWYRQTMMQGLELLAYFRNRAPLDDSGMPKDRFSAEMPDATLATLKIQPSEPRDSAVYFCASGLVISGTGDIGTQYFGPGTRLLVL.

The sample holds a few counts of this clonotype. J is TRBJ2-7 and V is TRBV5-1; a possible D gene is TRBD2 (5 bases). The CDR3 has 14 residues. Trimming took 5 bases from V and 7 from J, leaving 19 bases between them. CDR1 SGHRS and CDR2 YFSETQ come from the germline V gene. CDR3: CASRPERGLGEQYF. CDR3 in DNA: TGCGCCAGCAGGCCCGAGCGAGGGTTGGGAGAGCAGTACTTC.

In its sample, this clonotype was seen many times. J is TRBJ1-6 and V is TRBV10-3; no reliable D call. Trimming cost V 0 bases and J 8 bases, with 8 bases left between them. CDR1 ENHRY and CDR2 SYGVKD come from the germline V gene. The length of the CDR3 is 14 residues. CDR3 region: CAISESNIYSPLHF. The CDR3 DNA reads TGTGCCATCAGTGAGTCAAACATATATTCACCCCTCCACTTT.

The gene calls are TRBV20-1 and TRBJ1-1; D gene ambiguous. In germline, CDR1 is DFQATT, CDR2 SNEGSKA (reference sequence). V was pared by 0 bases and J by 1 base, with 12 bases between. The CDR3 spans 15 residues. DNA of the CDR3: TGCAGTGCTAGAGATCCGAGGATCGGGAACACTGAAGCTTTCTTT. This translates into CSARDPRIGNTEAFF.

A word on this clonotype: One junction end does not reproduce the germline sequence, and a read error may be involved. J is TRBJ2-7 and V is TRBV28; TRBD2 is a possible D gene (5 bases). Looked up from germline, CDR1 is MDHEN and CDR2 is SYDVKM. The CDR3 runs to 16 residues. CDR3 sequence (DNA): TGTGCCAGCAGTCCCCGCGGAGGCAGTGCCACCTACCAGCAGTACTTC. Translated: CASSPRGGSATYQQYF. The complete variable domain, with remaining parts taken from reference TRBV28 and TRBJ2-7, reads DVKVTQSSRYLVKRTGEKVFLECVQDMDHENMFWYRQDPGLGLRLIYFSYDVKMKEKGDIPEGYSVSREKKERFSLILESASTNQTSMYLCASSPRGGSATYQQYFGPGTRLTVT.

The DNA for the CDR3 is TGCGCCAGCAGCTCACACGCCGCGAACACTGAAGCTTTCTTT. This gives the protein CASSSHAANTEAFF. V gene TRBV5-1 combines with J gene TRBJ1-1; no reliable D call. This CDR3 spans 14 amino acids. The V and J ends lost 3 bases and 1 base respectively, with 10 bases between them. Germline V gives CDR1 SGHRS, CDR2 YFSETQ.

The chain employs TRBV6-5 and TRBJ2-1, with D perhaps assigned TRBD1 or TRBD2 (5 bases each). Germline-derived CDR1 and CDR2 are MNHEY and SVGAGI. This CDR3 is 14 amino acids long. V lost 4 bases to trimming and J lost 0 bases, with 7 bases between them. The CDR3 bases are TGTGCCAGCAGTTGGGACGTCTCCTACAATGAGCAGTTCTTC. Its translation: CASSWDVSYNEQFF.

The V gene is TRBV20-1, the J gene TRBJ1-3; no firm D call. Germline V gene sequence: CDR1 DFQATT, CDR2 SNEGSKA (reference sequence). The CDR3 covers 12 residues. V gave up 7 bases and J gave up 5 bases, with 12 bases separating them. CDR3 DNA: TGCAGTGTTCAGAGTGGAAGAAACACCATATATTTT. It yields the protein CSVQSGRNTIYF.

As DNA, the CDR3 is TGCAGTGCTAGAGCTAGCTCCGGCACAGATACGCAGTATTTT. This encodes CSARASSGTDTQYF. V gene TRBV20-1 combines with J gene TRBJ2-3, with D possibly being TRBD2 (5 bases). CDR3 length: 14 amino acids. In germline, CDR1 is DFQATT, CDR2 SNEGSKA (reference sequence). Trimming cost V 1 base and J 1 base, with 9 bases left between them.

This clonotype came up many times. The V gene is TRBV7-9, the J gene TRBJ2-7, with D hard to call. Germline V gene data show CDR1 as SEHNR and CDR2 as FQNEAQ (reference sequence). Trimming stripped 4 bases from V and 5 bases from J, with 15 bases between. The CDR3 consists of 14 residues. DNA for the CDR3: TGTGCCAGCAGCTCCAGAAACACCCCTCACGAGCAGTACTTC. It yields the protein CASSSRNTPHEQYF.

The rearrangement joins TRBV28 to TRBJ1-1; D uncertain. The ends were cut back, 7 bases at V and 7 bases at J, with 13 bases in the middle. CDR3 size: 12 residues. The germline CDR1 and CDR2 sequences are MDHEN and SYDVKM. CDR3 DNA sequence: TGTGCCAGCAAATTTGGAGGCCTTGAAGCTTTCTTT. As protein: CASKFGGLEAFF.

The gene calls are TRBV12-3 or TRBV12-4 and TRBJ1-1; no clear D. V dropped 4 bases and J dropped 1 base, with 7 bases sitting between them. The CDR3 sequence is 13 residues long. As DNA, the CDR3 is TGTGCCAGCAGTTGGGCAGGGAACACTGAAGCTTTCTTT. Its protein is CASSWAGNTEAFF.

This clonotype was observed a single time. This chain links TRBV7-2 with TRBJ1-6, with D perhaps matching TRBD1 (5 bases). Germline loops: CDR1 SGHTA, CDR2 FQGNSA. This CDR3 is built from 16 residues. V shed 4 bases and J shed 0 bases, with 10 bases lying between them. Here the CDR3 DNA reads TGTGCCAGCAGCTCCAACAGGCTCTCCTATAATTCACCCCTCCACTTT. This encodes CASSSNRLSYNSPLHF.

This clonotype was counted between two and nine times. The chain combines TRBV21-1 with TRBJ2-5; TRBD2, as called in the table, went unchecked against the DNA. TRBV21-1 is listed as a pseudogene. The CDR3 contains 19 residues. This chain's CDR3 is CASSKRTSISPVVESTQYF. CDR3 bases: TGTGCCAGCAGCAAAAGGACTAGCATTTCCCCAGTGGTCGAATCAACCCAGTACTTC.

V is TRBV18 and J is TRBJ2-7, with D possibly matching TRBD2 (5 bases). Trimming stripped 2 bases from V and 7 bases from J, with 9 bases between. Germline values: CDR1 KGHSH, CDR2 LQKENI. This CDR3 comprises 12 residues. As DNA, the CDR3 is TGTGCCAGCTCACCAGCTAGCCGAGAGCAGTACTTC. This translates into CASSPASREQYF.

The CDR3 DNA follows: TGTGCCAGCAGCGTAATGGGGGAACTAGGAGAGACCCAGTACTTC. Amino acids: CASSVMGELGETQYF. The rearrangement joins TRBV9 to TRBJ2-5; the D gene could be TRBD1 or TRBD2 (5 bases each). Looked up from germline, CDR1 is SGDLS and CDR2 is YYNGEE. The ends were cut back, 1 base at V and 4 bases at J, with 14 bases in the middle. The CDR3 totals 15 residues.

J is TRBJ1-1 and V is TRBV4-2; the match to TRBD1 covers 7 bases. Germline loops: CDR1 LGHNA, CDR2 YNFKEQ. The CDR3 is 14 amino acids. V dropped 2 bases and J dropped 6; count of bases not matched to a gene: 6. CDR3 bases: TGTGCCAGCAGCCAATACCCAGGGGGTCCTGAAGCTTTCTTT. This sequence encodes CASSQYPGGPEAFF.

This sequence joins TRBV6-1 and TRBJ1-5; D may be TRBD1 (5 bases). This CDR3 has 13 amino acids. Germline loops: CDR1 MNHNS, CDR2 SASEGT. V was pared by 8 bases and J by 2 bases, with 10 bases between. CDR3 residues: CASWGGGNQPQHF. In DNA, the CDR3 is TGTGCCAGCTGGGGGGGAGGCAATCAGCCCCAGCATTTT.

This clonotype was counted between two and nine times. CDR3 protein: CASSTGLAALNEQFF. For the CDR3, the DNA is TGTGCCAGCAGCACGGGACTAGCAGCCCTCAATGAGCAGTTCTTC. The chain has TRBV7-7 and TRBJ2-1; 9 nucleotides agree with TRBD2. Trimming cost V 5 bases and J 6 bases; bases outside gene matches: 8. CDR1 is SSHAT and CDR2 is FNYEAQ in the germline V gene (reference sequence). The CDR3 covers 15 residues.

This clonotype came up once. The chain recombines TRBV3-1 with TRBJ2-1, with D perhaps matching TRBD1 (5 bases). Deletions cut 1 base from V and 4 bases from J, with 14 bases between. Germline CDR1 is LGHDT and CDR2 is YNNKEL (reference sequence). The CDR3 runs to 16 residues. The CDR3 DNA follows: TGTGCCAGCAGCCAAGGAGTGTGGGGCCAGTACAATGAGCAGTTCTTC. It yields the protein CASSQGVWGQYNEQFF.

This clonotype came up a few times. The chain combines TRBV7-9 with TRBJ1-3, with 10 bases that match TRBD1. The V gene's germline CDR1 is SEHNR and CDR2 FQNEAQ (reference sequence). After removal of 5 bases from V and 11 bases from J, the junction contained 6 bases not matched to a gene. The CDR3 covers 13 residues. The CDR3 bases are TGTGCCAGCAGCCCCGGGACAGGGGTCGCCATATATTTT. Its protein is CASSPGTGVAIYF.

This clonotype was seen more than once but under ten times. This rearrangement joins TRBV15 to TRBJ2-7; 9 bases agree with TRBD1. Germline V gene lookup returns CDR1 LNHNV and CDR2 YYDKDF (reference sequence). There are 13 residues in the CDR3. V lost 3 bases and J lost 6; bases outside the gene matches: 3. The CDR3 DNA reads as TGTGCCACCAGCAGGGACAGGGGCGGCGAGCAGTACTTC. Protein: CATSRDRGGEQYF.

This clonotype has only a few counts. The chain uses TRBV18 and TRBJ2-4, with D possibly called TRBD1 or TRBD2 (5 bases each). V shed 3 bases and J shed 11 bases, with 14 bases lying between them. Germline assignment: CDR1 KGHSH and CDR2 LQKENI. There are 13 residues in the CDR3. The CDR3 loop reads CASSPGTGELQYF. CDR3 coding DNA: TGTGCCAGCTCACCCGGGACGGGCGAGCTTCAGTACTTC.

The chain is built from TRBV12-3 or TRBV12-4 and TRBJ1-2; 7 bases map to TRBD1. The CDR3 is 13 residues long. V lost 3 bases and J lost 4; bases outside the gene matches: 2. The CDR3 loop is CASSFRTGYGYTF. CDR3 DNA sequence: TGTGCCAGCAGTTTCAGGACAGGCTATGGCTACACCTTC.

This clonotype has a handful of counts. The chain carries TRBV5-1 and TRBJ2-1, with 11 bases aligning to TRBD1. The V gene's germline CDR1 is SGHRS and CDR2 YFSETQ. The CDR3 length is 17 residues. V dropped 5 bases and J dropped 3; count of bases not matched to a gene: 10. The CDR3 reads CASSLTAGTGGYNEQFF. CDR3 sequence (DNA): TGCGCCAGCAGTTTGACTGCCGGGACAGGGGGCTACAATGAGCAGTTCTTC.

This chain connects TRBV29-1 to TRBJ2-3; 11 bases agree with TRBD2. CDR3 length equals 17 residues. V lost 5 bases and J lost 2; bases outside the gene matches: 12. Germline CDR1 reads SQVTM; CDR2 reads ANQGSEA. CDR3 residues: CSVFVVASGRSTDTQYF. The CDR3 nucleotides read TGCAGCGTTTTTGTGGTGGCTAGCGGGAGGTCCACAGATACGCAGTATTTT.

This clonotype has just a few counts. The V call is TRBV7-8, the J call TRBJ2-2, with a possible D match to TRBD1 (6 bases). The CDR3 has 16 residues. Trimming shortened V by 1 base and J by 4 bases, and 13 bases separated the two germline ends. CDR1 and CDR2 from the germline V gene are SGHVS and FQNEAQ. CDR3 sequence reads: CASSLEGVGGTGELFF. The CDR3 DNA follows: TGTGCCAGCAGCTTAGAGGGGGTCGGTGGCACCGGGGAGCTGTTTTTT.